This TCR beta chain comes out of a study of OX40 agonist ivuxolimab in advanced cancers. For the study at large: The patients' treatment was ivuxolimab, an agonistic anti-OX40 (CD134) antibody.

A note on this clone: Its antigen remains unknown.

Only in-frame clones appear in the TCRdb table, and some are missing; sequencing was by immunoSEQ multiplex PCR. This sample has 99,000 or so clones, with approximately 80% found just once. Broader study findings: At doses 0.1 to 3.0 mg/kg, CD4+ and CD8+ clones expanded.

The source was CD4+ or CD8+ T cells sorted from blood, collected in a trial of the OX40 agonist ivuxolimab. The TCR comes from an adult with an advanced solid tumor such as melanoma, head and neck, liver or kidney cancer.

CDR3 sequence (DNA): TGCGCCAGCAGCTTGGGCGGGACAGGCCAAGAGACCCAGTACTTC. This translates into CASSLGGTGQETQYF. The chain recombines TRBV5-1 with TRBJ2-5; 8 bases agree with TRBD1. The CDR3 is 15 amino acids. Unmatched junction bases numbered 2, after V lost 0 bases and J lost 1 base. The germline V gene has CDR1 SGHRS and CDR2 YFSETQ.